This T cell receptor beta chain was found in a study of STAT5B mutations in CD4+ large granular lymphocyte leukemia. Study conclusions and caveats: Patient CD4-sorted repertoires stayed more clonal than healthy ones after leukemic-clone removal. TRBV06-family usage was enriched in top patient clones (8/27) versus controls (2/35).

Clones were sequenced by immunoSEQ multiplex PCR, and TCRdb holds only the in-frame ones, with some missing. The sample includes more than 30,000 clones, less than 70% of them seen just once. The CDR3 is made up of 16 amino acids. Trimming at V came to 1 base and at J to 5 bases, leaving 7 bases not matched to a gene. CDR1 and CDR2 (germline): SGHVS, FQNEAQ. Concerning this clone itself: Its antigen remains unidentified.

The sample was CD4+ T cells from blood buffy coats. The J gene is TRBJ2-3, the V gene TRBV7-8; 9 bases line up with TRBD1. This TCR came from a human donor in good health. The CDR3 DNA reads TGTGCCAGCAGCTTAGGGAGTAACAGGGGGCAAGATACGCAGTATTTT. Residues: CASSLGSNRGQDTQYF. The whole variable domain, remainder taken from reference TRBV7-8 and TRBJ2-3, is GAGVSQSPRYKVAKRGQDVALRCDPISGHVSLFWYQQALGQGPEFLTYFQNEAQLDKSGLPSDRFFAERPEGSVSTLKIQRTQQEDSAVYLCASSLGSNRGQDTQYFGPGTRLTVL.